Listed below are T cell receptor beta chains from one sample, sequenced in a study of shared clonotypes between healthy human individuals. The data were produced by immunoSEQ multiplex PCR, yet TCRdb's version contains in-frame clones alone and is incomplete. The data show about half a million clones, with about 72% seen just once and around 12% held by the top ten. Sequencing was performed on PBMCs. The receptors here all came from a woman in her thirties or forties in good health. Some clones in this sample may be carry-over from other donors' samples. The CDR3 runs from the conserved cysteine through the conserved F or W. The D gene is left open where the match is weak. Some rows have no size entry. The others give once, few or many, or a class for an expanded clone.

d_call	clone_size	j_call	v_call	cdr3_nt	cdr3_aa
TRBD2	NA	TRBJ2-2	TRBV2	TGTGCCAGCAGTGTCGGGACTAGCCCCATTCCGAACACCGGGGAGCTGTTTTTT	CASSVGTSPIPNTGELFF
NA	NA	TRBJ1-5	TRBV28	TGTGCCAGCAGTTTCCAGGGGCGCGGTCAGCCCCAGCATTTT	CASSFQGRGQPQHF
NA	few	TRBJ1-4	TRBV28	TGTGCCAGCAGACCTCACGGACAGCATAATGAAAAACTGTTTTTT	CASRPHGQHNEKLFF
NA	NA	TRBJ2-7	TRBV30	TGTGCCTGGAGTGTACGAGACCGGGCGGGGGAGCAGTACTTC	CAWSVRDRAGEQYF
NA	NA	TRBJ2-1	TRBV6-5	TGTGCCAGCAGTTACTCAGGGTACAATGAGCAGTTCTTC	CASSYSGYNEQFF
NA	NA	TRBJ1-6	TRBV25-1	TGTGCCAGCAGAGACATGACGAATTCACCCCTCCACTTT	CASRDMTNSPLHF
TRBD1	NA	TRBJ2-7	TRBV28	TGTGCCAGCAGTCCGACAGGGGGGCTCTACGAGCAGTACTTC	CASSPTGGLYEQYF
NA	NA	TRBJ2-5	TRBV5-1	TGCGCCAGCAGCTTGGGAAATAGCGGCCAAGAGACCCAGTACTTC	CASSLGNSGQETQYF
NA	NA	TRBJ2-7	TRBV7-2	TGTGCCAGCAGCTCCCCCCCGGGCTCCTACGAGCAGTACTTC	CASSSPPGSYEQYF
TRBD2	NA	TRBJ2-1	TRBV27	TGTGCCAGCAGTCCGTTTCTAGCGGGTATAGGTGGTGAGCAGTTCTTC	CASSPFLAGIGGEQFF
TRBD1	NA	TRBJ2-7	TRBV18	TGTGCCAGCTCCCTTGGGACAGGGGGCTCCTACGAGCAGTACTTC	CASSLGTGGSYEQYF
NA	NA	TRBJ1-2	TRBV30	TGTGCCTGGAGTACTCAGAGTTACTATGGCTACACCTTC	CAWSTQSYYGYTF
NA	once	TRBJ2-7	TRBV6-1	TGTGCCAGCAGTGAAGGCCAGCAGAGCTCCTACGAGCAGTACTTC	CASSEGQQSSYEQYF
NA	NA	TRBJ1-6	TRBV5-1	TGCGCCAGCAGCCTAAGTAATCCGGTTACGAATTCACCCCTCCACTTT	CASSLSNPVTNSPLHF
NA	NA	TRBJ2-5	TRBV5-6	TGTGCCAGCAGTCGTGATACAGGCGAGGGGACCCAGTACTTC	CASSRDTGEGTQYF
NA	NA	TRBJ2-5	TRBV6-6	TGTGCCAGCAGTTACTCGGTAGTCAAGACCCAGTACTTC	CASSYSVVKTQYF
TRBD1	NA	TRBJ1-5	TRBV4-1	TGCGCCAGCAGCTGGACAGGGGGCGATCAGCCCCAGCATTTT	CASSWTGGDQPQHF
TRBD1	NA	TRBJ2-7	TRBV7-2	TGTGCCAGCAGCTTCGGACAGGCCACCTACGAGCAGTACTTC	CASSFGQATYEQYF
NA	NA	TRBJ2-2	TRBV7-9	TGTGCCAGCAGCTCTCAGGGGCAGATCACCGGGGAGCTGTTTTTT	CASSSQGQITGELFF
NA	NA	TRBJ2-4	TRBV19	TGTGCCAGTAGTTCGAAGACCCGCACGGTCATTCAGTACTTC	CASSSKTRTVIQYF
NA	NA	TRBJ2-3	TRBV30	TGTGCCTGGAGTGTACTCGGAAATACGCAGTATTTT	CAWSVLGNTQYF
NA	NA	TRBJ2-3	TRBV9	TGTGCCAGCAGCCCCGGGAGTTGGGCCACAGATACGCAGTATTTT	CASSPGSWATDTQYF
TRBD1	NA	TRBJ2-1	TRBV29-1	TGCAGCGTCACCGGGACAGGCCTCAGGGATGAGCAGTTCTTC	CSVTGTGLRDEQFF
NA	NA	TRBJ2-7	TRBV7-2	TGTGCCAGCAGCTTAGCTTGGTGGGGGGAGCAGTACTTC	CASSLAWWGEQYF
NA	once	TRBJ1-4	TRBV7-9	TGTGCCAGCAGCTTATATGGGGGGGAATTGACTAATGAAAAACTGTTTTTT	CASSLYGGELTNEKLFF
NA	few	TRBJ1-1	TRBV11-2	TGTGCCAGCAGCTTACCGGGGTGGAGGACTGAAGCTTTCTTT	CASSLPGWRTEAFF
NA	NA	TRBJ2-5	TRBV6-6	TGTGCCAGCAGTCCGACTCGGACAATGGGGGAGACCCAGTACTTC	CASSPTRTMGETQYF
TRBD1	once	TRBJ1-4	TRBV4-2	TGTGCCAGCAGCCAGGGACAGGGGGTTGAAAAACTGTTTTTT	CASSQGQGVEKLFF